These 15 T cell receptor beta chains originate from one sample sequenced in a study of OX40 agonist ivuxolimab in advanced cancers. Generated by immunoSEQ multiplex PCR, the TCRdb table keeps only in-frame clones and is missing some. Found here are fewer than 9,000 clones, more than 70% of them singletons; the top ten hold roughly 18%. Sequenced material: CD4+ or CD8+ T cells sorted from blood, taken in a trial of the OX40 agonist ivuxolimab. Receptors originate from an adult with an advanced solid tumor such as melanoma, head and neck, liver or kidney cancer.

CDR3 sequence reads: CATSRDLQQFNIYTF. CDR3 nucleotides: TGTGCCACCAGCAGAGATCTCCAACAGTTCAATATCTACACCTTC. The V gene is TRBV15, the J gene TRBJ1-2; D is unresolved. Trimming took off 0 bases at V and 10 bases at J, with 18 bases between the two ends. Germline values: CDR1 LNHNV, CDR2 YYDKDF (reference sequence). The CDR3 extends over 15 amino acids.

CDR3 amino acids: CASRLRTGRISYEQYF. The CDR3 DNA reads TGCGCCAGCAGACTTAGGACAGGGAGGATTTCCTACGAGCAGTACTTC. The chain uses TRBV4-1 and TRBJ2-7; 8 bases align to TRBD1. J was trimmed by 1 base and V by 6 bases; bases with no gene match: 11. Germline V gives CDR1 MGHRA, CDR2 YSYEKL. The CDR3 is 16 amino acids.

The chain employs TRBV6-5 and TRBJ2-1; 7 nucleotides agree with TRBD2. J was trimmed by 0 bases and V by 6 bases; bases with no gene match: 5. This CDR3 has 15 amino acids. CDR1 is MNHEY, CDR2 SVGAGI, per germline. The CDR3 sequence: CASRTSASSYNEQFF. CDR3 nucleotides: TGTGCCAGCAGAACTAGCGCCAGCTCCTACAATGAGCAGTTCTTC.

This clone was counted once. The chain has TRBV12-5 and TRBJ1-5; 7 bases agree with TRBD1. The J segment lost 5 bases and the V segment lost 4 bases, leaving 14 bases of the junction unmatched. CDR1 is LGHNT, CDR2 FRNRAP, per germline. This CDR3 is 17 amino acids long. This chain's CDR3 is CASGSTSITGEDQPQHF. DNA for the CDR3: TGTGCTAGTGGTTCGACGTCGATTACAGGGGAAGATCAGCCCCAGCATTTT.

The chain recombines TRBV4-1 with TRBJ2-1; D possibly uses TRBD1 or TRBD2 (5 bases each). Trimming took off 1 base at V and 9 bases at J, with 19 bases between the two ends. This CDR3 has 16 amino acids. The germline CDR1 and CDR2 sequences are MGHRA and YSYEKL. The CDR3 reads CASSQAIGAPMAEQFF. The CDR3 DNA is TGCGCCAGCAGCCAAGCAATCGGGGCCCCAATGGCTGAGCAGTTCTTC.

This clone was counted only a few times. The V gene is TRBV4-1, the J gene TRBJ1-5; a possible D gene is TRBD1 (5 bases). The CDR3 runs 15 residues. V gave up 4 bases and J gave up 1 base, with 11 bases separating them. The V gene's germline CDR1 is MGHRA and CDR2 YSYEKL. The CDR3 bases are TGCGCCAGCAGCCGGGACCAGTCAAGCAATCAGCCCCAGCATTTT. Translated, it gives CASSRDQSSNQPQHF.

CDR3 in DNA: TGCGCCAGCAGCCAAGATCGAGGGCTCTACGAGCAGTACTTC. Protein product: CASSQDRGLYEQYF. The chain joins TRBV4-1 to TRBJ2-7, with D maybe TRBD2 (5 bases). V lost 0 bases, J lost 3 bases, and 9 bases lay in between. CDR1 and CDR2 (germline): MGHRA, YSYEKL. This CDR3 region has 14 residues.

The chain employs TRBV19 and TRBJ2-5, with 9 bases identical to TRBD2. Germline values: CDR1 LNHDA, CDR2 SQIVND (reference sequence). The trim removed 3 bases at V and 5 bases at J, leaving 7 bases unmatched. This CDR3 has 15 amino acids. CDR3 nucleotide sequence: TGTGCCAGTAGTATCGGGTTGGGACTAGCCGAGACCCAGTACTTC. Protein sequence: CASSIGLGLAETQYF. Complete variable domain (other parts from reference TRBV19 and TRBJ2-5): DGGITQSPKYLFRKEGQNVTLSCEQNLNHDAMYWYRQDPGQGLRLIYYSQIVNDFQKGDIAEGYSVSREKKESFPLTVTSAQKNPTAFYLCASSIGLGLAETQYFGPGTRLLVL.

The chain employs TRBV6-5 and TRBJ2-5, with 13 bases lining up with TRBD2. This CDR3 region has 15 residues. V shed 8 bases, J shed 5 bases, and the junction held 8 bases outside the gene matches. The germline gives CDR1 MNHEY, CDR2 SVGAGI. The CDR3 nucleotides read TGTGCCAGCTCTGGGGGACTAGCGGGAAGCGAGACCCAGTACTTC. Residues: CASSGGLAGSETQYF.

The rearrangement joins TRBV6-1 to TRBJ2-2; D call uncertain. This CDR3 has 14 residues. V was clipped by 4 bases and J by 0 bases, with 6 bases between them. The V gene's germline CDR1 is MNHNS and CDR2 SASEGT. In nucleotides, the CDR3 is TGTGCCAGCAGTGGCCCCACGAACACCGGGGAGCTGTTTTTT. Its protein is CASSGPTNTGELFF.

This clone has only a few counts. V and J are TRBV9 and TRBJ1-5; the D is unclear. Germline values: CDR1 SGDLS, CDR2 YYNGEE. V was shortened by 4 bases and J by 1 base, with 12 bases between the two germline ends. CDR3 size: 15 residues. CDR3 sequence reads: CASSPGSGSNQPQHF. The CDR3 coding sequence is TGTGCCAGCAGCCCCGGTTCGGGGAGCAATCAGCCCCAGCATTTT.

This chain joins TRBV2 and TRBJ2-3; no firm D call. The CDR3 extends over 19 amino acids. Germline V CDR1 and CDR2: SNHLY, FYNNEI. Trimming removed 3 bases from V and 3 bases from J, with 25 bases in between. The CDR3 is CASSDIIGVSPRATDTQYF. CDR3 DNA: TGTGCCAGCAGTGATATTATTGGTGTCTCTCCACGGGCGACAGATACGCAGTATTTT.

The gene calls are TRBV28 and TRBJ1-2, with 8 bases matching TRBD1. The CDR3 is 15 residues long. J lost 4 bases, V lost 5 bases, and 9 bases had no gene match. Germline loops: CDR1 MDHEN, CDR2 SYDVKM. The CDR3 DNA sequence: TGTGCCAGCAGTAAACCGGGACAGGAGACCTATGGCTACACCTTC. This translates into CASSKPGQETYGYTF.

The chain combines TRBV15 with TRBJ1-1; D is ambiguous. There are 17 residues in the CDR3. Between the trimmed V and J ends, which lost 5 bases and 0 bases, there was a span of 19 bases. Germline V CDR1 and CDR2: LNHNV, YYDKDF (reference sequence). The chain's CDR3 is CATSPSRPLVVNTEAFF. The CDR3, as DNA: TGTGCCACCAGCCCGAGTAGGCCTCTGGTCGTGAACACTGAAGCTTTCTTT.

The chain carries TRBV12-5 and TRBJ2-2, with TRBD1 matching 7 bases. This CDR3 comprises 13 residues. Germline V gene sequence: CDR1 LGHNT, CDR2 FRNRAP. J lost 6 bases, V lost 6 bases, and 4 bases had no gene match. CDR3: CASGLDRAGELFF. The CDR3 DNA reads TGTGCTAGTGGCCTTGACAGGGCCGGGGAGCTGTTTTTT.